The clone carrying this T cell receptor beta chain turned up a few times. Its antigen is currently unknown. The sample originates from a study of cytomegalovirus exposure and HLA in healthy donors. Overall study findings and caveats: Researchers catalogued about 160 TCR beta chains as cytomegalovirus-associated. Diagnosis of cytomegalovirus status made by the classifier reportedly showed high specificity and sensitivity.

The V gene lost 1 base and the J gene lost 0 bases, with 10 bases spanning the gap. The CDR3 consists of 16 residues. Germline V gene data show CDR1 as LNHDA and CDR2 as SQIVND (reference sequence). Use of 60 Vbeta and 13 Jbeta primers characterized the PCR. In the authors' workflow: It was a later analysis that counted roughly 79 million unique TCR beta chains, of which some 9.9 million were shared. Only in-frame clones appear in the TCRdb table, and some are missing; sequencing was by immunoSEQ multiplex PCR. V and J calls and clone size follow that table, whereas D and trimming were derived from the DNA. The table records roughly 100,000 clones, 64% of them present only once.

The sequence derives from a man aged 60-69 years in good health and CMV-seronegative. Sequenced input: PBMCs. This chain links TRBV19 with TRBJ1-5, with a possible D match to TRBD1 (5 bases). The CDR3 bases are TGTGCCAGTAGTATAGGACAGCCATATAGCAATCAGCCCCAGCATTTT. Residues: CASSIGQPYSNQPQHF.